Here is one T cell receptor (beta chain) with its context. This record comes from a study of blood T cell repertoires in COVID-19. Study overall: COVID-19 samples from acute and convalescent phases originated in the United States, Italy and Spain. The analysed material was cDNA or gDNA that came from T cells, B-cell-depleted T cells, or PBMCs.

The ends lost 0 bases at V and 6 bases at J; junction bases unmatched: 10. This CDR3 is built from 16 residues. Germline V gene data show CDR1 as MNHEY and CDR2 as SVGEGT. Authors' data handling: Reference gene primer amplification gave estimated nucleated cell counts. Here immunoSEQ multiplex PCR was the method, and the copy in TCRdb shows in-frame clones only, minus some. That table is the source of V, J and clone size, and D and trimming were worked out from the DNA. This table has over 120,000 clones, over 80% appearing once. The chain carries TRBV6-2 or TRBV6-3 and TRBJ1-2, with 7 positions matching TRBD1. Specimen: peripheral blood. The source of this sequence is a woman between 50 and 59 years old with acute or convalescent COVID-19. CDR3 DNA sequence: TGTGCCAGCAGTTACTCAATCGGGACAGCCCTCAATGGCTACACCTTC. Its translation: CASSYSIGTALNGYTF.